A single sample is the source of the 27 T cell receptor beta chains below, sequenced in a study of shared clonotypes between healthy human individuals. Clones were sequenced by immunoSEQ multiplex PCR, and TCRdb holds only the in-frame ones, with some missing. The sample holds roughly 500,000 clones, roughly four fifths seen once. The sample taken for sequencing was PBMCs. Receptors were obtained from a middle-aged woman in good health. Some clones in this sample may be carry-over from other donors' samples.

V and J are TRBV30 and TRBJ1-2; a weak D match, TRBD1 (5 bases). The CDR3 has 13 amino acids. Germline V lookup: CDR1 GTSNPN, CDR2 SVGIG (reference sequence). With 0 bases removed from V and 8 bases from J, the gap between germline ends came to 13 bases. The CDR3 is CAWSVLEGRGYTF. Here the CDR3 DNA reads TGTGCCTGGAGTGTACTGGAGGGGCGCGGCTACACCTTC.

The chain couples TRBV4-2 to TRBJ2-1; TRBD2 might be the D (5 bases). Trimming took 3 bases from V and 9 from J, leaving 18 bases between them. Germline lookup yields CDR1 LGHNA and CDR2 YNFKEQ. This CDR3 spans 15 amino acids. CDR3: CASSHPELLDGEQFF. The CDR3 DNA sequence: TGTGCCAGCAGCCATCCCGAGCTACTAGACGGTGAGCAGTTCTTC.

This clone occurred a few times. The CDR3 region has the DNA TGCAGCGTTGCTGGGCGGGAGTTGGGTCCTGGGAGGTTCAATGAGCAGTTCTTC. Amino acids: CSVAGRELGPGRFNEQFF. The V and J genes are TRBV29-1 and TRBJ2-1; 7 nucleotides align to TRBD2. This CDR3 comprises 18 residues. V lost 4 bases to trimming and J lost 6 bases; unmatched junction nucleotides: 21. Germline V gene lookup returns CDR1 SQVTM and CDR2 ANQGSEA.

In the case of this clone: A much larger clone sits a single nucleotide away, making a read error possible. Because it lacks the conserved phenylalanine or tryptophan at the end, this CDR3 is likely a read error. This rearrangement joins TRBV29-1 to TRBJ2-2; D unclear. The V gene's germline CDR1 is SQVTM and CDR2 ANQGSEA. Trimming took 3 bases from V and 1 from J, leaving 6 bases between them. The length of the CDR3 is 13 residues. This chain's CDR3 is CSVDGRNTGELFL. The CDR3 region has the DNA TGCAGCGTTGACGGGCGGAACACCGGGGAGCTGTTTCTT.

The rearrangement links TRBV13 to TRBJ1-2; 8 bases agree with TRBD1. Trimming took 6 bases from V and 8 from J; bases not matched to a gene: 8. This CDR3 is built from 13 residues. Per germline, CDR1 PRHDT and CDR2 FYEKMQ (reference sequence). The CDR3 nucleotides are TGTGCCAGCAGACCTCCGGGACAGGCAGGCTACACCTTC. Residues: CASRPPGQAGYTF.

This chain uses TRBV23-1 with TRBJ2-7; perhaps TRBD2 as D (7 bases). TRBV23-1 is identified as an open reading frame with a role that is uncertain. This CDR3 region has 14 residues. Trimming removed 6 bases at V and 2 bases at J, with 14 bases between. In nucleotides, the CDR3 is TGCGCCAGCAGGCCGGCGGGGGCTCCCTACGAGCAGTACTTC. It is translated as CASRPAGAPYEQYF.

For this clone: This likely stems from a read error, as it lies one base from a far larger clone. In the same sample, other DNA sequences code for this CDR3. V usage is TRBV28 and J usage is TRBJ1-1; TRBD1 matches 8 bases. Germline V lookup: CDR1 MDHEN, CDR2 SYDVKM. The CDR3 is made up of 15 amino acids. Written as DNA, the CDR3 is TGTGCTAGCAGTTTCAGGACAGGGTTGAACACTGAAGCTTTCTTT. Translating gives CASSFRTGLNTEAFF.

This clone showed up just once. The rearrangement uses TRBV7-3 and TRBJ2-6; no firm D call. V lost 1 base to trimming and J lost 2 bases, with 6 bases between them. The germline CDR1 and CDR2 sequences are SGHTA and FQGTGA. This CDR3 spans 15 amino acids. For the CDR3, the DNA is TGTGCCAGCAGCTTAATGGATACTGGGGCCAACGTCCTGACTTTC. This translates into CASSLMDTGANVLTF.

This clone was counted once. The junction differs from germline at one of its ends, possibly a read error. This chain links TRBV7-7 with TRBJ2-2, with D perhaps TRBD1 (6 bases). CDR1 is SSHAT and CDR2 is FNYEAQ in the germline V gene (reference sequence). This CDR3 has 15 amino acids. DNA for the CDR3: TGTGCTAGCAGCTTAGACCGACAGGACACCGGGGAGCTGTTTTTT. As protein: CASSLDRQDTGELFF.

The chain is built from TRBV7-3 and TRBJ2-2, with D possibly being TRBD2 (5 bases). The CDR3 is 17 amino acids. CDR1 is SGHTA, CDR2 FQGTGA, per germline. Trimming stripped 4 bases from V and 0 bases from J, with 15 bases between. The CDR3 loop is CASSSMKGGSNTGELFF. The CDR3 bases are TGTGCCAGCAGCTCCATGAAAGGCGGGTCGAACACCGGGGAGCTGTTTTTT.

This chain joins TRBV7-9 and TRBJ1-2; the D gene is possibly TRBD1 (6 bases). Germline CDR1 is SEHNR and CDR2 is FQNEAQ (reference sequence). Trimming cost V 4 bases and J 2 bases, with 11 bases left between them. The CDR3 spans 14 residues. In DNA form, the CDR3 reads TGTGCCAGCAGCTCGGAGGGGGAGAACTATGGCTACACCTTC. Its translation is CASSSEGENYGYTF.

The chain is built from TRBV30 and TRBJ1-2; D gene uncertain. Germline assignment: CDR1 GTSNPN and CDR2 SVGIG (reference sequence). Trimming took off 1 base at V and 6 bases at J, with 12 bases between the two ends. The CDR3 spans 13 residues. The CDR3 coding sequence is TGTGCCTGGAGTGACGGTCGACGGCATGGCTACACCTTC. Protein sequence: CAWSDGRRHGYTF.

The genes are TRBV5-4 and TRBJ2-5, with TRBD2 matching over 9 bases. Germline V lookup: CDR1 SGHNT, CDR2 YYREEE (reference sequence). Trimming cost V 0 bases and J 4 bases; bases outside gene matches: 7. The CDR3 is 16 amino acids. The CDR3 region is CASSLGGSGSLETQYF. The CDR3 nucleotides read TGTGCCAGCAGCTTGGGTGGTAGCGGGAGTTTAGAGACCCAGTACTTC.

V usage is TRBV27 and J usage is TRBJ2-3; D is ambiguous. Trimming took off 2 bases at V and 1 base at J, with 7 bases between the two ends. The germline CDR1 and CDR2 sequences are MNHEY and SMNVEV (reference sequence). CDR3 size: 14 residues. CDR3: CASSLLYGTDTQYF. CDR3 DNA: TGTGCCAGCAGTTTACTCTACGGCACAGATACGCAGTATTTT.

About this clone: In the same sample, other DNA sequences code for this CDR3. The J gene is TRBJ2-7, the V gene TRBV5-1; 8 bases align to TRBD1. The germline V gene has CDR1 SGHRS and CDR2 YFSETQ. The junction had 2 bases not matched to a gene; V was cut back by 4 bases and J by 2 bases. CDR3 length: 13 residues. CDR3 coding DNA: TGCGCCAGCAGCCGGGACAGGCCCTACGAGCAGTACTTC. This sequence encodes CASSRDRPYEQYF.

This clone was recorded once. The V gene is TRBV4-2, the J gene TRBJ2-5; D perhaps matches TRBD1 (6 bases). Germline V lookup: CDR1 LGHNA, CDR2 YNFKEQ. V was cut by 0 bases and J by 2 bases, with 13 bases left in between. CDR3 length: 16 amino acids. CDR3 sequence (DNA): TGTGCCAGCAGCCAAGAACTTGGCAGGGGACAAGAGACCCAGTACTTC. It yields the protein CASSQELGRGQETQYF.

CDR3 DNA sequence: TGTGCCAGCAGCGCCAAAAGCACTACGATCTACAATGAGCAGTTCTTC. It encodes CASSAKSTTIYNEQFF. The chain couples TRBV7-2 to TRBJ2-1; D call uncertain. Germline-derived CDR1 and CDR2 are SGHTA and FQGNSA. The CDR3 is 16 residues long. V dropped 5 bases and J dropped 3 bases, with 17 bases sitting between them.

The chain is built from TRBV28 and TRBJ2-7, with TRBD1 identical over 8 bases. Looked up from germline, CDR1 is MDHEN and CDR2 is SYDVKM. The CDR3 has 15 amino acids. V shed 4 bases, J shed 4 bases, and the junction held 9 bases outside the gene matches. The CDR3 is CASSSHGTGRYEQYF. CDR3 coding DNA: TGTGCCAGCAGTTCCCACGGGACAGGACGGTACGAGCAGTACTTC.

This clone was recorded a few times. This CDR3 is CASSLYTRLAKNIQYF. CDR3 coding DNA: TGTGCCAGCAGTTTATATACGCGGTTAGCCAAAAACATTCAGTACTTC. The J gene is TRBJ2-4, the V gene TRBV28, with no clear D. The CDR3 length is 16 residues. The germline V gene has CDR1 MDHEN and CDR2 SYDVKM. V lost 1 base and J 0 bases, leaving 10 bases between the germline ends.

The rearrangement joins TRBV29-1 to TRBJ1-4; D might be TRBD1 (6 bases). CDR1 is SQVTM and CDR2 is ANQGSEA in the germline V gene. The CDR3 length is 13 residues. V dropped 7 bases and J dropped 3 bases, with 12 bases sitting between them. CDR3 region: CSAPGAANEKLFF. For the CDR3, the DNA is TGCAGCGCCCCAGGGGCGGCTAATGAAAAACTGTTTTTT.

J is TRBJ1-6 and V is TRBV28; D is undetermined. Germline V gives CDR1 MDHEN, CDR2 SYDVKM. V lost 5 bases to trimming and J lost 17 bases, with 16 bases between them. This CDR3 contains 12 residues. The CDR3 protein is CASSVEPNPVHF. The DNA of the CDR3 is TGTGCCAGCAGTGTAGAGCCCAACCCCGTCCACTTT.

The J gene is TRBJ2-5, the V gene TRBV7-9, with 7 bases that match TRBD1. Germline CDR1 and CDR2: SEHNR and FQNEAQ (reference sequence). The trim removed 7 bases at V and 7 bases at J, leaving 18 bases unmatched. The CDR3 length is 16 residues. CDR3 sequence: CASTLLRDAAGGTQYF. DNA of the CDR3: TGTGCCAGCACCCTGCTCCGGGACGCAGCAGGGGGGACCCAGTACTTC.

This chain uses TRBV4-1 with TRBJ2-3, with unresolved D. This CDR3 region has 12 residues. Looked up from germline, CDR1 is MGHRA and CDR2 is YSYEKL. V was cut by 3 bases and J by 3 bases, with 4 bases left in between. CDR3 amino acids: CASSHETDTQYF. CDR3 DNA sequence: TGCGCCAGCAGCCATGAAACAGATACGCAGTATTTT.

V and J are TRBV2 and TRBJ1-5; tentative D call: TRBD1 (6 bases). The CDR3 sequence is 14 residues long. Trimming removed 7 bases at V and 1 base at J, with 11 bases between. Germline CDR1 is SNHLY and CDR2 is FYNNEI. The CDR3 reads CASMSGESNQPQHF. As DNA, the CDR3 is TGTGCCAGCATGTCAGGGGAGAGCAATCAGCCCCAGCATTTT.

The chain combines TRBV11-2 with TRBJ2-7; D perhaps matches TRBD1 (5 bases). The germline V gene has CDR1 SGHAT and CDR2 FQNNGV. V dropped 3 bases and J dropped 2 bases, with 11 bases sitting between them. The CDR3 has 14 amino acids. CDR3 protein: CASSLTVTAYEQYF. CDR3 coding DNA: TGTGCCAGCAGCTTGACAGTTACAGCCTACGAGCAGTACTTC.

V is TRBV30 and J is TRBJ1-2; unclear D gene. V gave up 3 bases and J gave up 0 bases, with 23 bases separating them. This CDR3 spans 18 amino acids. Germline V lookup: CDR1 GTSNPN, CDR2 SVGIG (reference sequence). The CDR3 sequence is CAWRNGRNLQKANYGYTF. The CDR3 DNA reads TGTGCCTGGAGGAATGGGAGGAACTTACAGAAAGCTAACTATGGCTACACCTTC. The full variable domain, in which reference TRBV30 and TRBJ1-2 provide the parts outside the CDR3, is SQTIHQWPATLVQPVGSPLSLECTVEGTSNPNLYWYRQAAGRGLQLLFYSVGIGQISSEVPQNLSASRPQDRQFILSSKKLLLSDSGFYLCAWRNGRNLQKANYGYTFGSGTRLTVV.

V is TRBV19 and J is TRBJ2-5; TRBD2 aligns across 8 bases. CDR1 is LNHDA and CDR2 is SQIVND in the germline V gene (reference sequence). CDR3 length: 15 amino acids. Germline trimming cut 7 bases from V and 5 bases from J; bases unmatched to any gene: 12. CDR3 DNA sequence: TGTGCCAGTACCCGAAACAGCGGGAGTGGGGAGACCCAGTACTTC. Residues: CASTRNSGSGETQYF.